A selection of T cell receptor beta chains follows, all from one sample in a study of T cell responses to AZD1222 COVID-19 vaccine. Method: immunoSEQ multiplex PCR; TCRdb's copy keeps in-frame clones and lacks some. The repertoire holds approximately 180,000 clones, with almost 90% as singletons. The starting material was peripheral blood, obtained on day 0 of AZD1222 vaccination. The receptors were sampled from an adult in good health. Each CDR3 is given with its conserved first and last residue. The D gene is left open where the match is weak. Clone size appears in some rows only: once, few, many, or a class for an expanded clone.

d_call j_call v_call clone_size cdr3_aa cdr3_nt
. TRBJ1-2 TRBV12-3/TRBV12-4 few CASSLRLSYGYTF TGTGCCAGCAGTTTAAGATTAAGCTATGGCTACACCTTC
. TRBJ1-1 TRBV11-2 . CASSLVWYTEAFF TGTGCCAGCAGCTTAGTTTGGTACACTGAAGCTTTCTTT
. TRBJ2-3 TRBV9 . CASSLATDTQYF TGTGCCAGCAGCCTAGCCACAGATACGCAGTATTTT
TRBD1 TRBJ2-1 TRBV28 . CASSPPGQGYNEQFF TGTGCCAGCAGTCCCCCGGGACAGGGCTACAATGAGCAGTTCTTC
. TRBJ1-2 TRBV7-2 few CASSQPGGHYGYTF TGTGCCAGCAGCCAGCCGGGGGGCCACTATGGCTACACCTTC
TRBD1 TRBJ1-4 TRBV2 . CASRRPGTGGEKLFF TGTGCCAGCAGGAGACCTGGGACAGGGGGTGAAAAACTGTTTTTT
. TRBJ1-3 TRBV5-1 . CASSEGRGSGNTIYF TGCGCCAGCAGCGAGGGCAGGGGTAGTGGAAACACCATATATTTT
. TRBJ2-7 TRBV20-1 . CSARQHEQYF TGCAGTGCAAGACAGCACGAGCAGTACTTC
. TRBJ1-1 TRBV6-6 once CASSYGNLNTEAFF TGTGCCAGCAGTTACGGCAATCTGAACACTGAAGCTTTCTTT
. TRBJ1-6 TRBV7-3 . CASSLTSDSYNSPLHF TGTGCCAGCAGCTTAACCTCAGACTCCTATAATTCACCCCTCCACTTT
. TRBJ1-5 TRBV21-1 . CASSKRTTGGPCYSNQPQHF TGTGCCAGCAGCAAAAGAACGACAGGGGGCCCTTGCTATAGCAATCAGCCCCAGCATTTT
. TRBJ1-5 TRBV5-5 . CASSSRQDNQPQHF TGTGCCAGCAGCTCCAGACAGGACAATCAGCCCCAGCATTTT
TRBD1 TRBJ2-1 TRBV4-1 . CASSQDRGPRNEQFF TGCGCCAGCAGCCAAGATAGGGGGCCCAGGAATGAGCAGTTCTTC
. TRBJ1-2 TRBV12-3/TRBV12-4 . CASSIDTSYGYTF TGTGCCAGCAGCATCGATACGAGCTATGGCTACACCTTC
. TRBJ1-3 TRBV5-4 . CASSLDLSSGNTIYF TGTGCCAGCAGCTTAGACCTGTCCTCTGGAAACACCATATATTTT
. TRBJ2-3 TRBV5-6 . CASSLAGPGNTQYF TGTGCCAGCAGCTTGGCCGGCCCCGGGAATACGCAGTATTTT
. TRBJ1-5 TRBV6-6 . CASSYTDRGNQPQHF TGTGCCAGCAGTTACACGGACCGAGGCAATCAGCCCCAGCATTTT
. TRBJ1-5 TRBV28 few CASSLFWGPNQPQHF TGTGCCAGCAGTTTATTTTGGGGCCCCAATCAGCCCCAGCATTTT
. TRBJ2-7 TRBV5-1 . CASSLEGPIYEQYF TGCGCCAGCAGCTTGGAAGGACCGATCTACGAGCAGTACTTC
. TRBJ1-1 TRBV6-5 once CASSYSIGLGKEAFF TGTGCCAGCAGTTACTCCATAGGGTTGGGGAAAGAAGCTTTCTTT
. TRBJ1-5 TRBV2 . CASSEALRGRGPQHF TGTGCCAGCAGTGAAGCGCTTCGGGGGAGAGGGCCCCAGCATTTT
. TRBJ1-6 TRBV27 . CASSSTGFYNSPLHF TGTGCCAGCAGTTCCACGGGGTTCTATAATTCACCCCTCCACTTT
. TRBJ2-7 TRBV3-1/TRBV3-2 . CASSPQAGPNYEQYF TGTGCCAGCAGCCCCCAAGCCGGTCCTAACTACGAGCAGTACTTC
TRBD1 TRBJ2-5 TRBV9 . CASSAGLTGEGERETQYF TGTGCCAGCAGCGCCGGACTTACAGGGGAAGGGGAGCGAGAGACCCAGTACTTC
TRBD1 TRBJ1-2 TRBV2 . CASRDWDFPGQRTAYGYTF TGTGCCAGCAGAGACTGGGACTTTCCGGGACAGCGCACCGCCTATGGCTACACCTTC
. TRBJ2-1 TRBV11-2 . CASSGVRGGEQFF TGTGCCAGCAGCGGGGTGCGCGGTGGAGAGCAGTTCTTC
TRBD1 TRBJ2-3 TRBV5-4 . CASSLPAGTGSSAQYF TGTGCCAGCAGCTTGCCGGCCGGGACAGGGTCGTCGGCGCAGTATTTT
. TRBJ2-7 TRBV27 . CASQSWDNSYEQYF TGTGCCAGCCAGAGTTGGGACAACTCCTACGAGCAGTACTTC
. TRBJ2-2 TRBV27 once CASSLFTGELFF TGTGCCAGCAGTTTATTCACCGGGGAGCTGTTTTTT
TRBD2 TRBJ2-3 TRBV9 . CASSPRLAGGRDTQYF TGTGCCAGCAGCCCTAGACTAGCGGGGGGGCGAGATACGCAGTATTTT
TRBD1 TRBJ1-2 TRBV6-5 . CASIPGQPQSYGYTF TGTGCCAGCATTCCGGGACAGCCTCAGTCCTATGGCTACACCTTC
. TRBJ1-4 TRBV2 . CASSEASLRKGEKLFF TGTGCCAGCAGTGAAGCTTCTTTGCGAAAAGGTGAAAAACTGTTTTTT
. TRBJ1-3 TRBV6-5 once CASSYGGVSSGNTIYF TGTGCCAGCAGTTACGGGGGAGTATCCTCTGGAAACACCATATATTTT
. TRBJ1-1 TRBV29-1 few CSVGDLDEAFF TGCAGCGTTGGAGACCTTGATGAAGCTTTCTTT
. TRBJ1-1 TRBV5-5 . CASSRIRGGTEAFF TGTGCCAGCAGCCGTATTAGGGGTGGCACTGAAGCTTTCTTT
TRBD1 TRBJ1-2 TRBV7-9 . CASWGQGAQSNGYTF TGTGCCAGCTGGGGACAGGGGGCGCAAAGCAATGGCTACACCTTC
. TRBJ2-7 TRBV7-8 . CASSPRGYEQYF TGTGCCAGCAGCCCCAGGGGTTACGAGCAGTACTTC